This T cell receptor beta chain was documented in a study of CD8 T cells in Susac syndrome. RNA in amounts of about 0.45 to 1 ug was reverse transcribed with random hexamers. TCRdb passed the immunoSEQ multiplex PCR reads through MiXCR, listing each CDR3 protein once. The sample lists 100,000 to 150,000 distinct CDR3 sequences, approximately 96% occurring once. The sample taken for sequencing was CD8+ T cells from PBMCs. The origin of this receptor is a human donor with Susac syndrome.

CDR3 nucleotides: TGCAGCTGCTGGGACAGGAGCCCCTACGAGCAGTACTTC. Protein product: CSCWDRSPYEQYF. This chain uses TRBV20-1 with TRBJ2-7, with 8 bases lining up with TRBD1. Germline V gene lookup returns CDR1 DFQATT and CDR2 SNEGSKA (reference sequence). CDR3 size: 13 residues.